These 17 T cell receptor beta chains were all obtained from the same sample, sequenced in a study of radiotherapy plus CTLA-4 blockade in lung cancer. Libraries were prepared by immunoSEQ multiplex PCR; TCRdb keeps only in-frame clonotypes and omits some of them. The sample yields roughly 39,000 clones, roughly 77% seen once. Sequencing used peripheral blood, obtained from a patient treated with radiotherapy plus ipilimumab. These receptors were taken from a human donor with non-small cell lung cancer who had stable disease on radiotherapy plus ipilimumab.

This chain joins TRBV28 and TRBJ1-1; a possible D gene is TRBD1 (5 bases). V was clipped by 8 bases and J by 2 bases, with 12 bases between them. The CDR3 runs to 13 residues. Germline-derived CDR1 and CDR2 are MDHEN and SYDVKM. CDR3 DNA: TGTGCCAGCTGGGACCCGGGAAACACTGAAGCTTTCTTT. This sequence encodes CASWDPGNTEAFF.

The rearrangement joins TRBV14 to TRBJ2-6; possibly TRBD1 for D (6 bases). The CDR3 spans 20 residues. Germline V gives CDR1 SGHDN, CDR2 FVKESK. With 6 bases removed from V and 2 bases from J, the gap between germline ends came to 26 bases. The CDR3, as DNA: TGTGCCAGCAGTCCTAGGGGGTTATGGCACGCCAGCACTGGGGCCAACGTCCTGACTTTC. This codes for CASSPRGLWHASTGANVLTF.

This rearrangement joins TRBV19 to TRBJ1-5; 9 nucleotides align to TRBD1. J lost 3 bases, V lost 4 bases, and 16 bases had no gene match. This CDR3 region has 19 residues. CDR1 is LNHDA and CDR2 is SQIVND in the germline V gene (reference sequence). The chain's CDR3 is CASSTPTWRDRVPNQPQHF. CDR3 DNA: TGTGCCAGTAGTACACCCACCTGGCGGGACAGGGTCCCCAATCAGCCCCAGCATTTT.

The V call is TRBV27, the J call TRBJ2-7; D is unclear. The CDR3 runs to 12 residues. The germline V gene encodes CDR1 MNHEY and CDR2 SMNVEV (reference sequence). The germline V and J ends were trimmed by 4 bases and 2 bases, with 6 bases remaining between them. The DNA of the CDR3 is TGTGCCAGCAGTTCCGGGCCCTACGAGCAGTACTTC. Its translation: CASSSGPYEQYF.

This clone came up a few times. The CDR3 protein is CASSQDTQGDYQPQHF. The CDR3, as DNA: TGCGCCAGCAGCCAAGATACCCAGGGGGACTATCAGCCCCAGCATTTT. The V and J genes are TRBV4-1 and TRBJ1-5; 7 bases match TRBD1. CDR3 length: 16 residues. V gave up 0 bases and J gave up 5 bases; unmatched junction bases: 7. CDR1 MGHRA and CDR2 YSYEKL come from the germline V gene.

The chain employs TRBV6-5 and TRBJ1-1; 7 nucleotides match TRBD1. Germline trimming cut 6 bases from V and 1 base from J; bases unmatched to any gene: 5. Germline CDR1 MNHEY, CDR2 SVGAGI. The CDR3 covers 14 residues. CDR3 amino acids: CASSRQGQNTEAFF. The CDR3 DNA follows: TGTGCCAGCAGCCGACAGGGACAGAACACTGAAGCTTTCTTT.

The CDR3 region is CSVVGQGMFGGYTF. The CDR3 DNA sequence: TGCAGCGTTGTAGGACAGGGGATGTTTGGTGGCTACACCTTC. V gene TRBV29-1 combines with J gene TRBJ1-2; TRBD1 aligns across 9 bases. CDR1 and CDR2 from the germline V gene are SQVTM and ANQGSEA. Trimming cost V 4 bases and J 7 bases; bases outside gene matches: 10. The CDR3 runs to 14 residues. Full variable domain (remainder filled in from reference TRBV29-1 and TRBJ1-2): SAVISQKPSRDICQRGTSLTIQCQVDSQVTMMFWYRQQPGQSLTLIATANQGSEATYESGFVIDKFPISRPNLTFSTLTVSNMSPEDSSIYLCSVVGQGMFGGYTFGSGTRLTVV.

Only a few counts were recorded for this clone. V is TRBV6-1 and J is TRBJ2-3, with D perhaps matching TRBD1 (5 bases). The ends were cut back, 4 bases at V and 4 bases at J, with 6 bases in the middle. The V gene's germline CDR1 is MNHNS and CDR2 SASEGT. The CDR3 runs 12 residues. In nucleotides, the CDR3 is TGTGCCAGCAGTGTGGGGCCAGATACGCAGTATTTT. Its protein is CASSVGPDTQYF.

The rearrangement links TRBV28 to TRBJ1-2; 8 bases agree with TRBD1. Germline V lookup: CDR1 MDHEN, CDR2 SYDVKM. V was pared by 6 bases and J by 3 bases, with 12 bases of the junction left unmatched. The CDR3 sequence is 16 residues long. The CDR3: CASSSRAGGAYYGYTF. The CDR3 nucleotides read TGTGCCAGCAGCTCCAGGGCAGGGGGCGCGTACTATGGCTACACCTTC.

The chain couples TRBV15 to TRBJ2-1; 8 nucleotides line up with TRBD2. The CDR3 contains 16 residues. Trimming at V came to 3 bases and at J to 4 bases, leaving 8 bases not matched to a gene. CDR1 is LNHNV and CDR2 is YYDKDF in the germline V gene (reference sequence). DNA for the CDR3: TGTGCCACCAGCAGTATTCAGGCGGGGGGTTACAATGAGCAGTTCTTC. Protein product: CATSSIQAGGYNEQFF. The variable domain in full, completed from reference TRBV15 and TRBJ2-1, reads DAMVIQNPRYQVTQFGKPVTLSCSQTLNHNVMYWYQQKSSQAPKLLFHYYDKDFNNEADTPDNFQSRRPNTSFCFLDIRSPGLGDTAMYLCATSSIQAGGYNEQFFGPGTRLTVL.

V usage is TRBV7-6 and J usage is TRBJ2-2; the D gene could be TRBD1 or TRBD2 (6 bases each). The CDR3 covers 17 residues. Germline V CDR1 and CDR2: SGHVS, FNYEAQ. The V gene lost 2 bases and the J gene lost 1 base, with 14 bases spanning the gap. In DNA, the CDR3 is TGTGCCAGCAGCTTAAGGGGAGGACAGAAGAACACCGGGGAGCTGTTTTTT. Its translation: CASSLRGGQKNTGELFF.

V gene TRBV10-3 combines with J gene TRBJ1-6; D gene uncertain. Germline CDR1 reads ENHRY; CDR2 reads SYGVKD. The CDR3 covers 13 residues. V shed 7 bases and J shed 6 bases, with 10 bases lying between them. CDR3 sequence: CAIKGVVNSPLHF. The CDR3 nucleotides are TGTGCCATCAAAGGTGTAGTTAATTCACCCCTCCACTTT.

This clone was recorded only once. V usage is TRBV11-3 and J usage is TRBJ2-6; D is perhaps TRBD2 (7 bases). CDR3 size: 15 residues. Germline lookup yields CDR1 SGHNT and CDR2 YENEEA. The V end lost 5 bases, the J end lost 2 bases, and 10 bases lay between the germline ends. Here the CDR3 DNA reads TGTGCCAGCAGCCGGGGGGACACTGGGGCCAACGTCCTGACTTTC. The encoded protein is CASSRGDTGANVLTF.

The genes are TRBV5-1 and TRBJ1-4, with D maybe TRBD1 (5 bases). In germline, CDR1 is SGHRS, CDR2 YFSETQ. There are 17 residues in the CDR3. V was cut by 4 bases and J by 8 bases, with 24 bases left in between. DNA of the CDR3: TGCGCCAGCAGCCCGGGGCGGGACGGATTAGGGTACGAAAAACTGTTTTTT. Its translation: CASSPGRDGLGYEKLFF.

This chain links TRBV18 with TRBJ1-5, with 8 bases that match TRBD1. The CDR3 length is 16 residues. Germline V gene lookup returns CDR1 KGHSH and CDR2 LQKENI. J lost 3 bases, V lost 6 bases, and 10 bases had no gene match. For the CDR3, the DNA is TGTGCCAGCTCGCAGGGCAAGGACAGGGCCAATCAGCCCCAGCATTTT. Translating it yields CASSQGKDRANQPQHF. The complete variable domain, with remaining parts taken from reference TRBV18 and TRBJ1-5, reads NAGVMQNPRHLVRRRGQEARLRCSPMKGHSHVYWYRQLPEEGLKFMVYLQKENIIDESGMPKERFSAEFPKEGPSILRIQQVVRGDSAAYFCASSQGKDRANQPQHFGDGTRLSIL.

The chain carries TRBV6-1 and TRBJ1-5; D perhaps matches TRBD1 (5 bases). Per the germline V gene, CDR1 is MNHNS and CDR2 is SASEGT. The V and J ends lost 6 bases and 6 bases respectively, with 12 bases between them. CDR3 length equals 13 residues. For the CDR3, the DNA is TGTGCCAGCAGGAAGGGGTCAGGTCAGCCCCAGCATTTT. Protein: CASRKGSGQPQHF.

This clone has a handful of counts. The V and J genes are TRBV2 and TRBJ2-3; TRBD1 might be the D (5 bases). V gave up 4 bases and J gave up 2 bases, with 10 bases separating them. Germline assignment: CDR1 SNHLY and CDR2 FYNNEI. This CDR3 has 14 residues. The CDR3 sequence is CASSVQAFTDTQYF. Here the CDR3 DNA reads TGTGCCAGCAGTGTACAGGCTTTCACAGATACGCAGTATTTT.